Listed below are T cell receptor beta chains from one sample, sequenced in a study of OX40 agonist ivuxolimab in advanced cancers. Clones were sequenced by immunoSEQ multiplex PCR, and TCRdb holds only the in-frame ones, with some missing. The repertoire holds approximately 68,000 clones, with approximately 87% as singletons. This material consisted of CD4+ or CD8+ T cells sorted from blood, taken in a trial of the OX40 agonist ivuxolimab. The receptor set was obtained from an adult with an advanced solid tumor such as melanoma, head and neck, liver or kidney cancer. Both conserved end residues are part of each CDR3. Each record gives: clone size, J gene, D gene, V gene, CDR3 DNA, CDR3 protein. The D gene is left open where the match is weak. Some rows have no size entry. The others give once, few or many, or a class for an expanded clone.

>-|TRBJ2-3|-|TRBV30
TGTGCCTGGAGTGTAAGCTTACCTCAGGGAGATACGCAGTATTTT
CAWSVSLPQGDTQYF
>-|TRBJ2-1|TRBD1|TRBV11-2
TGTGCCAGCAGCCTCACGTCAGGGGGATACAATGAGCAGTTCTTC
CASSLTSGGYNEQFF
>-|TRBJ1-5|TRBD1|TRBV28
TGTGCCAGCAGGAGGACAGGGACGGGCAATCAGCCCCAGCATTTT
CASRRTGTGNQPQHF
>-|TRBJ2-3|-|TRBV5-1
TGCGCCAGCACCCACACGTTCAGCACAGATACGCAGTATTTT
CASTHTFSTDTQYF
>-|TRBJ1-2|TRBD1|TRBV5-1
TGCGCCAGCAGCCCGGGACAGCTTACCCTCTTCTATGGCTACACCTTC
CASSPGQLTLFYGYTF
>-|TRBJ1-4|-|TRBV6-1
TGTGCCAGCTCGCCTTGGGACATGAGGGAAAAACTGTTTTTT
CASSPWDMREKLFF
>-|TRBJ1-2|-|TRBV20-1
TGCAGTACCTCAGAGAACTATGGCTACACCTTC
CSTSENYGYTF
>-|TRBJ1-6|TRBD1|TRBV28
TGTGCCAGCAGTCGTGGGACAGGGACCGGCCACTTT
CASSRGTGTGHF
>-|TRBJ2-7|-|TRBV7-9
TGTGCCAGCAGCCCTATCGGGCAGGGGGGAAACGAGCAGTACTTC
CASSPIGQGGNEQYF
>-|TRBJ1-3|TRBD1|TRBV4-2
TGTGCCAGCAGCCAACTGGACAGGGCTGGAAACACCATATATTTT
CASSQLDRAGNTIYF
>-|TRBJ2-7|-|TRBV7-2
TGTGCCAGCAGCTCGGGGAGTTCCTACGAGCAGTACTTC
CASSSGSSYEQYF
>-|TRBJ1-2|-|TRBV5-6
TGTGCCAGCAGCCGGGTGGGCGGGACCGGCTACACCTTC
CASSRVGGTGYTF
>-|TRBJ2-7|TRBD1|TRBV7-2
TGTGCCAGCAGCTTAGGGGGACAGGGGTCCCGCGAGCAGTACTTC
CASSLGGQGSREQYF
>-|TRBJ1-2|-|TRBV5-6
TGTGCCAGCAGCTCTCAGGGATATGGCTACACCTTC
CASSSQGYGYTF
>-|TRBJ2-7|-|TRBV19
TGTGCCAGTAGTACTGGACCGGGGGCGGGCACCTACGAGCAGTACTTC
CASSTGPGAGTYEQYF
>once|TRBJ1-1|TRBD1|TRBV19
TGTGCCAGTAGCGACAGGGGGCGCGAGGGAGCTTTCTTT
CASSDRGREGAFF
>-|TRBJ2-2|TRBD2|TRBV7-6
TGTGCCAGCAGCTTACGGCTAGCGGGTTTTTCGAACACCGGGGAGCTGTTTTTT
CASSLRLAGFSNTGELFF
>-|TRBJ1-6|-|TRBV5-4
TGTGCCAGCAGCTTGGTATCGGTCTATAATTCACCCCTCCACTTT
CASSLVSVYNSPLHF
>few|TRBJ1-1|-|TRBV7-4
TGTGCCAGCAGCTTAGTAGTGTTGGGTTCGGGGTTCACTGAAGCTTTCTTT
CASSLVVLGSGFTEAFF
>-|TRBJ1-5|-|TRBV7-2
TGTGCCAGCAGCGCACAGGGAAATCAGCCCCAGCATTTT
CASSAQGNQPQHF
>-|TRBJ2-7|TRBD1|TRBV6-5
TGTGCCAGCAGTGTACGAATGGGGGACAGAGGCGAGCAGTACTTC
CASSVRMGDRGEQYF
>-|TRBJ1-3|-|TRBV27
TGTGCCAGCAGTACCGACAGGTCCCCCTCTGGAAACACCATATATTTT
CASSTDRSPSGNTIYF
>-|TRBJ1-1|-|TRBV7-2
TGTGCCAGCAGCTTACAAGGGGAAAACACTGAAGCTTTCTTT
CASSLQGENTEAFF
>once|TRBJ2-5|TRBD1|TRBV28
TGTGCCAGCAGTAGCATGACAGGGAGACAAGAGACCCAGTACTTC
CASSSMTGRQETQYF
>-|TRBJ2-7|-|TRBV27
TGTGCCAGCAGTCCCCGTCTGGGAGCCTACGAGCAGTACTTC
CASSPRLGAYEQYF
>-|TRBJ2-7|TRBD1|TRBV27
TGTGCCAGCAGTACGGACAGGGGATCGGGCGAGCAGTACTTC
CASSTDRGSGEQYF
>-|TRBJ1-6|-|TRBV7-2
TGTGCCAGCAGCTTAGATAACAGTTCACCCCTCCACTTT
CASSLDNSSPLHF
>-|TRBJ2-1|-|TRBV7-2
TGTGCCAGCAGACCGGACGGATACAATGAGCAGTTCTTC
CASRPDGYNEQFF
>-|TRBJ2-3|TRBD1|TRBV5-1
TGCGCCAGCAGCGCCGGGACAGGAAGAGATACGCAGTATTTT
CASSAGTGRDTQYF
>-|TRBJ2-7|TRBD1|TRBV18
TGTGCCAGCTCACCTCCCGGGACAGGGGTCGAGCAGTACTTC
CASSPPGTGVEQYF
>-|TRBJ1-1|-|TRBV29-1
TGCAGCGTTCCAGGGAGCACTGAAGCTTTCTTT
CSVPGSTEAFF
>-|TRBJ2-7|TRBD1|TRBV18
TGTGCCAGCTCACCAGCAGGGGGCAACTACGAGCAGTACTTC
CASSPAGGNYEQYF
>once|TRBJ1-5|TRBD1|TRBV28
TGTGCCAGCAGAGTGGGACAGGGGGATCAGCCCCAGCATTTT
CASRVGQGDQPQHF
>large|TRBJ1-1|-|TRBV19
TGTGCCAGTAGTATAACAGGAATGAACACTGAAGCTTTCTTT
CASSITGMNTEAFF
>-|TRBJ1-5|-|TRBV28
TGTGCCAGCAGTCGCCGGCAGGGAGATCAGCCCCAGCATTTT
CASSRRQGDQPQHF
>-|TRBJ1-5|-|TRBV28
TGTGCCAGCAAAGGGGGGGCTGAGAATCAGCCCCAGCATTTT
CASKGGAENQPQHF
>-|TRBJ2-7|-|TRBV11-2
TGTGCCAGCAGCTTACAACAGGAGAGCTCCTACGAGCAGTACTTC
CASSLQQESSYEQYF
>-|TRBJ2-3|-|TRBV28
TGTGCCATCGTAGGGGCGGGGTCTAGCACAGATACGCAGTATTTT
CAIVGAGSSTDTQYF
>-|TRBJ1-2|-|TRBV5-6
TGTGCCAGCAGCTTGGTTATGGTCCGATCGTATGGCTACACCTTC
CASSLVMVRSYGYTF
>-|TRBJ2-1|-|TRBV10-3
TGTGCCATCACCAGGGGCAATGAGCAGTTCTTC
CAITRGNEQFF